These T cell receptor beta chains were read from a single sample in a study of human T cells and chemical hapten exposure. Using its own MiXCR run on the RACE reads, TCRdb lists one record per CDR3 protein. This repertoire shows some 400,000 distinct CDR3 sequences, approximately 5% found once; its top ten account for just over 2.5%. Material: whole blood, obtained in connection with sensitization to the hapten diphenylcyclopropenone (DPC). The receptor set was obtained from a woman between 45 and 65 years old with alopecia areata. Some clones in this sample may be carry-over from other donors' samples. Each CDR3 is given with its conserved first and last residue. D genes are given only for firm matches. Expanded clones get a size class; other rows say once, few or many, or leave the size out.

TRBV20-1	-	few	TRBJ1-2	CSARYYGYTF	TGCAGTGCTAGATACTATGGCTACACCTTC
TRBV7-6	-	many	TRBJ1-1	CASSPGTRPSTEAFF	TGTGCCAGCAGCCCGGGGACAAGGCCGAGCACTGAAGCTTTCTTT
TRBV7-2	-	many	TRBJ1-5	CASSIKGRENQPQHF	TGTGCCAGCAGCATAAAGGGCCGGGAGAATCAGCCCCAGCATTTT
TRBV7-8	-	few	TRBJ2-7	CASSLTRMNEQYF	TGTGCCAGCAGCTTAACCCGGATGAACGAGCAGTACTTC
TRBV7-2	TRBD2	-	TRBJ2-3	CASSLTSGGSPTDTQYF	TGTGCCAGCAGCTTAACTAGCGGGGGGTCCCCCACAGATACGCAGTATTTT
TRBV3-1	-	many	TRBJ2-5	CASSQGRALGLRETQYF	TGTGCCAGCAGCCAGGGACGGGCCCTCGGGCTCCGAGAGACCCAGTACTTC
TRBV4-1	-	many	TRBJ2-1	CASSRDSNEQFF	TGCGCCAGCAGCCGAGACAGCAATGAGCAGTTCTTC
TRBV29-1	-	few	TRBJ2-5	CSVGASETQYF	TGCAGCGTTGGGGCTTCAGAGACCCAGTACTTC
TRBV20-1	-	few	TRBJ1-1	CSATEFNTEAFF	TGCAGTGCTACAGAATTCAACACTGAAGCTTTCTTT
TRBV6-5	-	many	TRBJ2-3	CASSYLGATDTQYF	TGTGCCAGCAGTTATCTTGGGGCCACAGATACGCAGTATTTT
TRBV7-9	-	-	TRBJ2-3	CASSPYRLADTQYF	TGTGCCAGCAGCCCCTACCGATTGGCAGATACGCAGTATTTT
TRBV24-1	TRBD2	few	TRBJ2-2	CATGSSGAANTGELFF	TGTGCCACCGGTAGTAGCGGGGCGGCGAACACCGGGGAGCTGTTTTTT
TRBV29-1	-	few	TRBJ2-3	CSVEGPGHTDTQYF	TGCAGCGTTGAAGGCCCCGGCCACACAGATACGCAGTATTTT
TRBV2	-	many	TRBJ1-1	CASRGFMNTEAFF	TGTGCCAGCAGGGGGTTTATGAACACTGAAGCTTTCTTT
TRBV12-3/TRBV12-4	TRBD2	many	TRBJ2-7	CASKAGDYEQYF	TGTGCCAGCAAGGCGGGGGATTACGAGCAGTACTTC
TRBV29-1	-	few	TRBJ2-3	CSVLEDTQYF	TGCAGCGTTCTAGAGGATACGCAGTATTTT
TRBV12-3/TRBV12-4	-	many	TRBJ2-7	CASNPGHTSYEQYF	TGTGCCAGCAATCCGGGACACACCTCCTACGAGCAGTACTTC
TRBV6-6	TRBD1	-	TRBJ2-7	CASSRSTGGYEQYF	TGTGCCAGCAGTAGATCGACAGGGGGCTACGAGCAGTACTTC
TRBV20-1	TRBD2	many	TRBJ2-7	CSARDPSGGTSGRAIEQYF	TGCAGTGCTAGAGACCCCTCGGGAGGGACTAGCGGGAGGGCAATCGAGCAGTACTTC
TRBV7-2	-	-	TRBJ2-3	CASSMTPRVSTDTQYF	TGTGCCAGCAGCATGACCCCACGGGTCTCCACAGATACGCAGTATTTT
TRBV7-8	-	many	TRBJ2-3	CASSLAPTTGGSDTQYF	TGTGCCAGCAGCTTAGCCCCGACTACTGGGGGCTCAGATACGCAGTATTTT
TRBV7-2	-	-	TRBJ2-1	CASSLAPGREQFF	TGTGCCAGCAGCTTAGCCCCGGGAAGAGAGCAGTTCTTC
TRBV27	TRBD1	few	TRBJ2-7	CASSRGTGFYEQYF	TGTGCCAGCAGTCGGGGGACAGGCTTCTACGAGCAGTACTTC
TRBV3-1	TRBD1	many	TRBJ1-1	CASRGQLNTEAFF	TGTGCCAGCAGGGGACAGCTGAACACTGAAGCTTTCTTT
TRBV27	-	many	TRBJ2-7	CASSFRGREQYF	TGTGCCAGCAGTTTCCGTGGGCGCGAGCAGTACTTC
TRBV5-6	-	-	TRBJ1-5	CASSLGARANQPQHF	TGTGCCAGCAGCTTGGGGGCCCGGGCTAATCAGCCCCAGCATTTT
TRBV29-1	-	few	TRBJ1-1	CSVTLTGSEAFF	TGCAGCGTGACCCTAACAGGGTCTGAAGCTTTCTTT
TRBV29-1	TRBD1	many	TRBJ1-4	CSVSGTGLSNEKLFF	TGCAGCGTTTCTGGGACAGGTCTTTCTAATGAAAAACTGTTTTTT
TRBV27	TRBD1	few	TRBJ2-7	CASSHGDRVTYEQYF	TGTGCCAGCAGCCATGGGGACAGGGTGACCTACGAGCAGTACTTC
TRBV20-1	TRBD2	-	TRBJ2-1	CSAGEELAGASYYNEQFF	TGCAGTGCTGGAGAAGAACTAGCGGGAGCCTCGTACTACAATGAGCAGTTCTTC
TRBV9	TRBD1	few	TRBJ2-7	CASSVAQGAYEQYF	TGTGCCAGCAGCGTAGCACAGGGGGCCTACGAGCAGTACTTC
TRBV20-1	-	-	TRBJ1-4	CSAEGTVATNEKLFF	TGCAGTGCTGAGGGCACAGTTGCAACTAATGAAAAACTGTTTTTT
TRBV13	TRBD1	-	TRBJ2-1	CATGTGSNEQFF	TGTGCCACCGGGACAGGGTCCAATGAGCAGTTCTTC
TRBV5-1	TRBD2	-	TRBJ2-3	CASSLALAGEVDTQYF	TGCGCCAGCAGCTTGGCCTTAGCGGGGGAGGTAGATACGCAGTATTTT
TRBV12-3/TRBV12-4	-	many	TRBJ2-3	CASSPRVDTQYF	TGTGCCAGCAGTCCCCGGGTCGATACGCAGTATTTT
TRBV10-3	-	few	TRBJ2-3	CAISAQGADTQYF	TGTGCCATCAGTGCTCAGGGTGCAGATACGCAGTATTTT
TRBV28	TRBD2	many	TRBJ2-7	CASRLAGSILTYEQYF	TGTGCCAGCAGACTAGCGGGATCTATTTTAACCTACGAGCAGTACTTC
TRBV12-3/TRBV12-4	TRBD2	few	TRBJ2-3	CASSILAGGTTDTQYF	TGTGCCAGCAGTATATTAGCGGGGGGCACCACAGATACGCAGTATTTT
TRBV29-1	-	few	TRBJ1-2	CSVDRGVNYGYTF	TGCAGCGTTGACAGGGGTGTGAACTATGGCTACACCTTC
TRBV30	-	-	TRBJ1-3	CAWSVGPSGNTIYF	TGTGCCTGGAGTGTAGGGCCCTCTGGAAACACCATATATTTT
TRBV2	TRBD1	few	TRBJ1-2	CASSEFPGGDYGYTF	TGTGCCAGCAGTGAATTCCCAGGGGGGGACTATGGCTACACCTTC
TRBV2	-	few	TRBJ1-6	CASSGSFAVSYNSPLHF	TGTGCCAGCAGTGGATCATTCGCCGTCTCCTATAATTCACCCCTCCACTTT
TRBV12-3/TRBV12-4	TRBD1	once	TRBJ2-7	CASRSRTGRYEQYF	TGTGCCAGCAGATCCAGGACAGGGCGGTACGAGCAGTACTTC
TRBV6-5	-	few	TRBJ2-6	CASSYEGVRGANVLTF	TGTGCCAGCAGTTACGAGGGGGTGAGGGGGGCCAACGTCCTGACTTTC
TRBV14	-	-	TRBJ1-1	CASSQPKLNPRNTEAFF	TGTGCCAGCAGCCAGCCAAAACTTAACCCCAGGAACACTGAAGCTTTCTTT
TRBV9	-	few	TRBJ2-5	CASSVAGRPGETQYF	TGTGCCAGCAGCGTCGCGGGCCGTCCTGGAGAGACCCAGTACTTC
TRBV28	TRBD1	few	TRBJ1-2	CASFDQGGKAAYGYTF	TGTGCCAGCTTTGATCAGGGGGGCAAAGCAGCCTATGGCTACACCTTC